The text below deals with one T cell receptor beta chain. Produced via immunoSEQ multiplex PCR; TCRdb's table is partial and in-frame only. Of 200,000 to 250,000 clones in the sample, around 81% are singletons; the top ten hold over 7%. The record originates from a study of blood T cell repertoires in COVID-19. On the study more broadly: Material from acute and convalescent COVID-19 was sourced from the United States, Italy and Spain.

Germline CDR1 LNHDA, CDR2 SQIVND (reference sequence). V shed 8 bases and J shed 5 bases, with 17 bases lying between them. CDR3 length: 14 amino acids. Sequencing input: peripheral blood. The clonotype was recovered from a woman between 65 and 79 years old with acute or convalescent COVID-19. The chain joins TRBV19 to TRBJ2-3, with a weak D call TRBD2 (7 bases). DNA for the CDR3: TGTGCCAGTGGAACGGGGGGCAATTTAGATACGCAGTATTTT. Translating it yields CASGTGGNLDTQYF.